Presented here are 20 T cell receptor beta chains from one specimen sequenced in a study of human T cells and chemical hapten exposure. Time point given: pre-sensitization, week 0. Regarding treatment: therapeutic diphenylcyclopropenone sensitization with weekly scalp DPC. TCRdb analysed the RACE reads with MiXCR anew, one entry per CDR3 protein. Here the sample spans more than 250,000 distinct CDR3 sequences, approximately 8.6% being singletons. The sequencing used whole blood, collected in connection with sensitization to the hapten diphenylcyclopropenone (DPC). Receptor source: a woman between 35 and 50 years old with alopecia areata. Some clones in this sample may be carry-over from other donors' samples.

The genes are TRBV5-1 and TRBJ2-5, with D tentatively TRBD1 (5 bases). The V gene lost 0 bases and the J gene lost 1 base, with 13 bases spanning the gap. The CDR3 consists of 16 residues. Germline V CDR1 and CDR2: SGHRS, YFSETQ. CDR3 residues: CASSLATARGQETQYF. In DNA, the CDR3 is TGCGCCAGCAGCTTGGCGACAGCAAGGGGCCAAGAGACCCAGTACTTC. The full variable domain, completed using reference TRBV5-1 and TRBJ2-5, is KAGVTQTPRYLIKTRGQQVTLSCSPISGHRSVSWYQQTPGQGLQFLFEYFSETQRNKGNFPGRFSGRQFSNSRSEMNVSTLELGDSALYLCASSLATARGQETQYFGPGTRLLVL.

This clonotype was seen once. V is TRBV20-1 and J is TRBJ2-7; 12 bases match TRBD2. V was clipped by 5 bases and J by 4 bases; unmatched bases: 12. Germline V lookup: CDR1 DFQATT, CDR2 SNEGSKA (reference sequence). The CDR3 consists of 16 residues. The CDR3: CSAHYLLAGGGYEQYF. CDR3 DNA sequence: TGCAGTGCTCATTATTTACTAGCGGGAGGAGGTTACGAGCAGTACTTC.

This clonotype came up a few times. The chain combines TRBV29-1 with TRBJ2-7, with 8 bases aligning to TRBD2. The CDR3 extends over 12 amino acids. Germline CDR1 is SQVTM and CDR2 is ANQGSEA. The J segment lost 5 bases and the V segment lost 5 bases, leaving 5 bases of the junction unmatched. The CDR3 bases are TGCAGCGTTCGTCCGGGGGGGAACGAGCAGTACTTC. As protein: CSVRPGGNEQYF.

This rearrangement joins TRBV10-3 to TRBJ1-2; 7 nucleotides line up with TRBD1. The CDR3 totals 12 residues. V shed 10 bases, J shed 3 bases, and the junction held 5 bases outside the gene matches. The germline gives CDR1 ENHRY, CDR2 SYGVKD. The CDR3 DNA sequence: TGTGCCACCGCCGACAGGGACTATGGCTACACCTTC. It encodes CATADRDYGYTF.

This clonotype showed up many times. The rearrangement uses TRBV28 and TRBJ2-7; 7 bases are shared with TRBD1. The CDR3 is made up of 14 amino acids. Unmatched junction bases numbered 11, after V lost 10 bases and J lost 2 bases. Germline V gene sequence: CDR1 MDHEN, CDR2 SYDVKM. The DNA of the CDR3 is TGTGCCACCACCCCAGGGGGATCGGCCTACGAGCAGTACTTC. Translated: CATTPGGSAYEQYF.

This clonotype was picked up a small number of times. This chain links TRBV6-2 or TRBV6-3 with TRBJ1-5, with D possibly matching TRBD1 (6 bases). CDR1 is MNHEY and CDR2 is SVGEGT in the germline V gene. V shed 3 bases and J shed 2 bases, with 11 bases lying between them. The CDR3 totals 15 residues. The CDR3 reads CASSYGGAGNQPQHF. The CDR3 nucleotides read TGTGCCAGCAGTTATGGGGGCGCGGGCAATCAGCCCCAGCATTTT.

In its sample, this clonotype was seen many times. The chain has TRBV29-1 and TRBJ1-2; no firm D call. The germline CDR1 and CDR2 sequences are SQVTM and ANQGSEA. Trimming took off 2 bases at V and 2 bases at J, with 6 bases between the two ends. This CDR3 has 12 amino acids. CDR3 bases: TGCAGCGTTGAATCCCTAAACTATGGCTACACCTTC. Translated: CSVESLNYGYTF.

This clonotype was seen a handful of times. This sequence joins TRBV4-2 and TRBJ1-2, with 7 positions matching TRBD1. The trim removed 3 bases at V and 3 bases at J, leaving 7 bases unmatched. The length of the CDR3 is 15 residues. Germline CDR1 reads LGHNA; CDR2 reads YNFKEQ. For the CDR3, the DNA is TGTGCCAGCAGCCAGATACAGGGGTTCGACTATGGCTACACCTTC. It is translated as CASSQIQGFDYGYTF.

This clonotype has a count of ten or more. This chain joins TRBV24-1 and TRBJ2-1; D may correspond to TRBD1 or TRBD2 (5 bases each). Germline values: CDR1 KGHDR, CDR2 SFDVKD. The CDR3 spans 15 residues. Trimming took off 9 bases at V and 7 bases at J, with 21 bases between the two ends. The CDR3 sequence: CATRRDLTCRNEQFF. The DNA for the CDR3 is TGTGCCACCCGTAGGGACCTCACGTGTAGGAATGAGCAGTTCTTC.

This clonotype was counted ten times or more. This chain joins TRBV29-1 and TRBJ1-5, with D perhaps matching TRBD1 (6 bases). CDR3 length: 16 amino acids. With 4 bases removed from V and 0 bases from J, the gap between germline ends came to 16 bases. The V gene's germline CDR1 is SQVTM and CDR2 ANQGSEA. Here the CDR3 DNA reads TGCAGCGTTGCCCCACCAGGGGACCCTAGCAATCAGCCCCAGCATTTT. Protein sequence: CSVAPPGDPSNQPQHF. Variable domain in full (rest from reference TRBV29-1 and TRBJ1-5): SAVISQKPSRDICQRGTSLTIQCQVDSQVTMMFWYRQQPGQSLTLIATANQGSEATYESGFVIDKFPISRPNLTFSTLTVSNMSPEDSSIYLCSVAPPGDPSNQPQHFGDGTRLSIL.

The chain combines TRBV28 with TRBJ1-5, with D unclear. The V gene lost 5 bases and the J gene lost 6 bases, with 5 bases spanning the gap. Germline V CDR1 and CDR2: MDHEN, SYDVKM. The CDR3 covers 11 residues. In DNA, the CDR3 is TGTGCCAGCAGTCATCTTCAGCCCCAGCATTTT. It is translated as CASSHLQPQHF.

The J gene is TRBJ2-7, the V gene TRBV29-1, with 12 bases that match TRBD1. This CDR3 is built from 14 residues. Germline V CDR1 and CDR2: SQVTM, ANQGSEA. Germline trimming cut 8 bases from V and 2 bases from J; bases unmatched to any gene: 7. The CDR3 here is CSTGQGASPYEQYF. In DNA, the CDR3 is TGCAGCACGGGACAGGGGGCTAGTCCCTACGAGCAGTACTTC.

This clonotype was recorded at least ten times. This chain joins TRBV6-5 and TRBJ2-5; the D is unclear. The V and J ends lost 2 bases and 1 base respectively, with 8 bases between them. This CDR3 is built from 14 residues. Germline V gives CDR1 MNHEY, CDR2 SVGAGI. In DNA, the CDR3 is TGTGCCAGCAGTTACGGAACAGCCCAAGAGACCCAGTACTTC. It is translated as CASSYGTAQETQYF.

Only a few counts were recorded for this clonotype. The rearrangement joins TRBV6-2 or TRBV6-3 to TRBJ2-5, with 7 bases identical to TRBD1. The germline V gene has CDR1 MNHEY and CDR2 SVGEGT. The CDR3 contains 13 residues. J gave up 2 bases and V 8 bases, and 5 bases lay outside the gene matches. CDR3 loop: CASAYRGQETQYF. The CDR3 DNA follows: TGTGCCAGCGCATACAGGGGACAAGAGACCCAGTACTTC.

This clonotype was counted only a few times. This rearrangement joins TRBV12-3 or TRBV12-4 to TRBJ2-1, with D possibly matching TRBD2 (5 bases). This CDR3 is 17 amino acids long. V was trimmed by 3 bases and J by 0 bases, leaving 15 bases between them. The CDR3 region is CASSLGLAWSSYNEQFF. The CDR3 nucleotides read TGTGCCAGCAGTTTGGGCCTAGCATGGAGCTCCTACAATGAGCAGTTCTTC.

V gene TRBV5-1 combines with J gene TRBJ2-3; 8 positions match TRBD2. Germline values: CDR1 SGHRS, CDR2 YFSETQ. The CDR3 contains 17 residues. Losses at the gene ends were 7 bases for V and 2 bases for J; bases not matched to a gene: 15. Here the CDR3 DNA reads TGCGCCAGCGTTTCCGGGGGGAGCGGGAGTTACACAGATACGCAGTATTTT. It yields the protein CASVSGGSGSYTDTQYF.

In the case of this clonotype: One end of the junction is discordant with germline, which a read error may explain. The chain employs TRBV12-3 or TRBV12-4 and TRBJ2-7; D is unclear. This CDR3 has 14 amino acids. In DNA form, the CDR3 reads TGTGCCAGCAGTATAGCTTCAAGCTCCTACGAGCAGTACTTC. This gives the protein CASSIASSSYEQYF.

The rearrangement joins TRBV20-1 to TRBJ2-5; TRBD2 matches at 12 bases. With 3 bases clipped from V and 4 bases from J, the junction kept 9 bases outside the gene matches. The germline CDR1 and CDR2 sequences are DFQATT and SNEGSKA (reference sequence). CDR3 length: 16 residues. CDR3 nucleotide sequence: TGCAGTGCTAGCCCGACTAGCGGGAGTAATAGAGAGACCCAGTACTTC. Translated: CSASPTSGSNRETQYF.

There are a few counts of this clonotype. V gene TRBV24-1 combines with J gene TRBJ2-3; D may be TRBD2 (5 bases). Germline V gene data show CDR1 as KGHDR and CDR2 as SFDVKD. This CDR3 has 16 residues. V lost 3 bases and J 2 bases, leaving 14 bases between the germline ends. The CDR3 here is CATSDRGQDSTDTQYF. CDR3 coding DNA: TGTGCCACCAGTGATCGTGGCCAGGACTCCACAGATACGCAGTATTTT.

This clonotype appeared a few times. V gene TRBV28 combines with J gene TRBJ2-4, with a tentative D call TRBD2 (5 bases). The V gene lost 5 bases and the J gene lost 0 bases, with 11 bases spanning the gap. The CDR3 is made up of 15 amino acids. Germline CDR1 and CDR2: MDHEN and SYDVKM. CDR3 coding DNA: TGTGCCAGCAGTGGGGAGAATATAGCCAAAAACATTCAGTACTTC. Its protein product is CASSGENIAKNIQYF.